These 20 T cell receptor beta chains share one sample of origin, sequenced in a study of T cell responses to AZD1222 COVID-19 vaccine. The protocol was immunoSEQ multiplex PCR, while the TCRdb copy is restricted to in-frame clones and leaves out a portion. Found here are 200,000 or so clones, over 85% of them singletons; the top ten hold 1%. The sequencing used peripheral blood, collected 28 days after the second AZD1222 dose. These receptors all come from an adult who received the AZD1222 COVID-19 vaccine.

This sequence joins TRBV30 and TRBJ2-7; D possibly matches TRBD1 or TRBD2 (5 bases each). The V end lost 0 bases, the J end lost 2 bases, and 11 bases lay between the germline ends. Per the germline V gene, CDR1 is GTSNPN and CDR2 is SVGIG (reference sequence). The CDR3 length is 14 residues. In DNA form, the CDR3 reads TGTGCCTGGAGTGTATCGGGGCTCCCCTACGAGCAGTACTTC. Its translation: CAWSVSGLPYEQYF.

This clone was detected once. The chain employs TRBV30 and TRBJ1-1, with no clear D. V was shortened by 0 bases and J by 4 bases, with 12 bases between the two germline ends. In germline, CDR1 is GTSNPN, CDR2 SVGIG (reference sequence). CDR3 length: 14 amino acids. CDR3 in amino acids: CAWSVLVGSTEAFF. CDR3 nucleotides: TGTGCCTGGAGTGTACTCGTGGGAAGCACTGAAGCTTTCTTT. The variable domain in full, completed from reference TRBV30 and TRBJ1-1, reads SQTIHQWPATLVQPVGSPLSLECTVEGTSNPNLYWYRQAAGRGLQLLFYSVGIGQISSEVPQNLSASRPQDRQFILSSKKLLLSDSGFYLCAWSVLVGSTEAFFGQGTRLTVV.

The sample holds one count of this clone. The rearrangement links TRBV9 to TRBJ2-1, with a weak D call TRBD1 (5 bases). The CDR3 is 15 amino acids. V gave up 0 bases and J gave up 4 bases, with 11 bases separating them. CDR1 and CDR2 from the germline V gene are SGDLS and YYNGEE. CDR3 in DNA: TGTGCCAGCAGCGTAGGTCAGGGCGAATACAATGAGCAGTTCTTC. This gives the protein CASSVGQGEYNEQFF.

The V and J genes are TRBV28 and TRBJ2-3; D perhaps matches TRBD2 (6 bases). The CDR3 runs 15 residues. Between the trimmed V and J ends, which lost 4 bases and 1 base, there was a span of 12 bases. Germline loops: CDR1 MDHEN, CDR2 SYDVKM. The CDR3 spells CASSSAGGGTDTQYF. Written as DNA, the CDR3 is TGTGCCAGCAGTTCCGCAGGAGGGGGCACAGATACGCAGTATTTT.

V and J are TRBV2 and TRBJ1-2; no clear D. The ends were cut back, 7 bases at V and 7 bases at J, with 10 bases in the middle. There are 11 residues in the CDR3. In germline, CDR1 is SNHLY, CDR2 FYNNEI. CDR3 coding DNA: TGTGCCAGCACTGGCGGGCGTGGCTACACCTTC. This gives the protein CASTGGRGYTF. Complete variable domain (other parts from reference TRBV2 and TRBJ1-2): EPEVTQTPSHQVTQMGQEVILRCVPISNHLYFYWYRQILGQKVEFLVSFYNNEISEKSEIFDDQFSVERPDGSNFTLKIRSTKLEDSAMYFCASTGGRGYTFGSGTRLTVV.

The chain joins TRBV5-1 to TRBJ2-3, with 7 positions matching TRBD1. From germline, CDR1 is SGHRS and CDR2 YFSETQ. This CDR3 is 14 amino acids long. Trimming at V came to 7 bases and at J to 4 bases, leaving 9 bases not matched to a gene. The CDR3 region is CASGLTGQSDTQYF. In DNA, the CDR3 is TGCGCCAGCGGCCTGACAGGGCAATCAGATACGCAGTATTTT. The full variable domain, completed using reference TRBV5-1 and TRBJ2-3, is KAGVTQTPRYLIKTRGQQVTLSCSPISGHRSVSWYQQTPGQGLQFLFEYFSETQRNKGNFPGRFSGRQFSNSRSEMNVSTLELGDSALYLCASGLTGQSDTQYFGPGTRLTVL.

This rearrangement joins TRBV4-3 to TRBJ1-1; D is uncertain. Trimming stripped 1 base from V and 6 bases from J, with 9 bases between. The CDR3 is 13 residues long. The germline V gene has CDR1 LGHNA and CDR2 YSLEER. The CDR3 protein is CASSQGEGSEAFF. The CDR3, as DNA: TGCGCCAGCAGCCAAGGGGAAGGGTCTGAAGCTTTCTTT.

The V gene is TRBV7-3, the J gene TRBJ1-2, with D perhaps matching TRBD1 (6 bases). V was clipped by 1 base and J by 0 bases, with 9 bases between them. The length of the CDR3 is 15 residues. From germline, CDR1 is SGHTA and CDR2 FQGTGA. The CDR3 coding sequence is TGTGCCAGCAGCTTAAGGACAGATGCTAACTATGGCTACACCTTC. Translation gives CASSLRTDANYGYTF.

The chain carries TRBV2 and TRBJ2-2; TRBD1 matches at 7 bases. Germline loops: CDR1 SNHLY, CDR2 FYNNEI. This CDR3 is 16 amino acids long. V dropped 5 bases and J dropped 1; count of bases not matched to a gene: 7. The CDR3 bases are TGTGCCAGCAGTCCTACAGGGGCTGGGAACACCGGGGAGCTGTTTTTT. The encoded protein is CASSPTGAGNTGELFF. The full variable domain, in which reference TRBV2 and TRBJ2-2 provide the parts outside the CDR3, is EPEVTQTPSHQVTQMGQEVILRCVPISNHLYFYWYRQILGQKVEFLVSFYNNEISEKSEIFDDQFSVERPDGSNFTLKIRSTKLEDSAMYFCASSPTGAGNTGELFFGEGSRLTVL.

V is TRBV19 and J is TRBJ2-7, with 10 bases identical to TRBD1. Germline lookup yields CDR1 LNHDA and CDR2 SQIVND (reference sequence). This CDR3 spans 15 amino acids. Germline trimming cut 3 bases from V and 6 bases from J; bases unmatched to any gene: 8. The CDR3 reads CASSITGTGASEQYF. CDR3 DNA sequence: TGTGCCAGTAGTATTACCGGGACAGGGGCCAGCGAGCAGTACTTC.

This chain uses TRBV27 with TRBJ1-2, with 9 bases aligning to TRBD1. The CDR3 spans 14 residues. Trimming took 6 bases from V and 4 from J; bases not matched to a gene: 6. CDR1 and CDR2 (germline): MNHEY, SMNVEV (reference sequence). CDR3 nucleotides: TGTGCCAGCAGATGGACAGGGGAGGGCTATGGCTACACCTTC. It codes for CASRWTGEGYGYTF.

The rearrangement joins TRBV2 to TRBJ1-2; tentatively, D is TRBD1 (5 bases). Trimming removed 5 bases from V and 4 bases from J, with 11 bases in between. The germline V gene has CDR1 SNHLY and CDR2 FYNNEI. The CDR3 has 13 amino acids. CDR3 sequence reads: CASSFGHLYGYTF. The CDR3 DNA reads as TGTGCCAGCAGTTTTGGACACCTCTATGGCTACACCTTC.

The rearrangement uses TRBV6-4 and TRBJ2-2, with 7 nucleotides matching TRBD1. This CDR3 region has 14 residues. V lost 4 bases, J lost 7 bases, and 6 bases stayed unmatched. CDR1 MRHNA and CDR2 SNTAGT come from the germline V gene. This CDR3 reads CASSGDRVIGELFF. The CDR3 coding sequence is TGTGCCAGCAGTGGTGACAGGGTGATCGGGGAGCTGTTTTTT.

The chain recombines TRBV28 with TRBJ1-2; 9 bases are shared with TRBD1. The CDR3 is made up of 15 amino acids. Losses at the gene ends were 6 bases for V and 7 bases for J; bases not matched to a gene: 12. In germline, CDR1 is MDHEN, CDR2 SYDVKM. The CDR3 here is CASRRPTGGGGGYTF. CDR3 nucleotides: TGTGCCAGCAGGCGTCCTACAGGGGGCGGAGGTGGCTACACCTTC.

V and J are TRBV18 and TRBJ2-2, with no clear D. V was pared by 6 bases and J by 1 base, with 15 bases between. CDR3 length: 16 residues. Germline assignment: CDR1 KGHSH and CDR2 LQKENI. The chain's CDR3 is CASSPKKAMNTGELFF. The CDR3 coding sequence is TGTGCCAGCTCCCCTAAAAAGGCGATGAACACCGGGGAGCTGTTTTTT. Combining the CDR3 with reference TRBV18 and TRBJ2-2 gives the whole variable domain NAGVMQNPRHLVRRRGQEARLRCSPMKGHSHVYWYRQLPEEGLKFMVYLQKENIIDESGMPKERFSAEFPKEGPSILRIQQVVRGDSAAYFCASSPKKAMNTGELFFGEGSRLTVL.

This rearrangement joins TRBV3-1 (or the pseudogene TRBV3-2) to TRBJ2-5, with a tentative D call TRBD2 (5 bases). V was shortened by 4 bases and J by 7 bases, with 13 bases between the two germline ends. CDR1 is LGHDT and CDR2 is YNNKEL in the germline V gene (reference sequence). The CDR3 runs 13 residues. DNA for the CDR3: TGTGCCAGCAGCCCCCGGCAGGCGGGGACCCAGTACTTC. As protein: CASSPRQAGTQYF.

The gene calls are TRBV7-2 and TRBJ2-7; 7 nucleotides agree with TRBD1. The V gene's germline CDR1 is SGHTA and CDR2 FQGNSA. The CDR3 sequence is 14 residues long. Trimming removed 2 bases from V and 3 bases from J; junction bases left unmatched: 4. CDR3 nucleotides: TGTGCCAGCAGCTTACCGGACAGGTTCTACGAGCAGTACTTC. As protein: CASSLPDRFYEQYF.

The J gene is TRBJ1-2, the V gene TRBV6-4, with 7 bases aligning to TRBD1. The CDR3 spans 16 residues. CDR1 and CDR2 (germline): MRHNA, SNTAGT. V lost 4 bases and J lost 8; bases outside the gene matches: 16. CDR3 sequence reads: CASSALGGTAVLGYTF. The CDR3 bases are TGTGCCAGCAGTGCCCTAGGGGGGACAGCCGTGCTGGGCTACACCTTC.

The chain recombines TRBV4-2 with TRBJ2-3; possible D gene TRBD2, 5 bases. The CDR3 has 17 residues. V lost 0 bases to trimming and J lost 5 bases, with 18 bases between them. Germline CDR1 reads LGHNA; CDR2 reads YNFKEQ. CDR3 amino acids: CASSQEGTWTRGDTQYF. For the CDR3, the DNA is TGTGCCAGCAGCCAAGAGGGTACTTGGACCCGGGGAGATACGCAGTATTTT.

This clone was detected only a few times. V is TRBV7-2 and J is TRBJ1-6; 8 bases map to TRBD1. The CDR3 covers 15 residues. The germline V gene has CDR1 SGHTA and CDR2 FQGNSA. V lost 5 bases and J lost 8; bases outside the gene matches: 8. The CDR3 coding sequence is TGTGCCAGCAGCCCGTCGACAGGGGTTGATTCACCCCTCCACTTT. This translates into CASSPSTGVDSPLHF.